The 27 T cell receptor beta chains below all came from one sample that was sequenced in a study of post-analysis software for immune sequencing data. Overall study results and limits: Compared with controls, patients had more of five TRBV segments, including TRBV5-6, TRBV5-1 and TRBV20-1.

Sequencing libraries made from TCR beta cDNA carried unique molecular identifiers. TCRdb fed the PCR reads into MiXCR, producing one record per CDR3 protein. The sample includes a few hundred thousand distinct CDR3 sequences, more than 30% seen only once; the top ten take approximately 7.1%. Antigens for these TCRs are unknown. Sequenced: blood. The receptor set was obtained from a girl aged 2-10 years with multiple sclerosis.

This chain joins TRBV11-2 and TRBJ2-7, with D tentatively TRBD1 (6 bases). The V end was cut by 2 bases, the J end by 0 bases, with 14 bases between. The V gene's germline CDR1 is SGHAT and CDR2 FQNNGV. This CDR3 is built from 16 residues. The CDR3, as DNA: TGTGCCAGCAGCTTATCTCAGGGGACATCCTCCTACGAGCAGTACTTC. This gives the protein CASSLSQGTSSYEQYF.

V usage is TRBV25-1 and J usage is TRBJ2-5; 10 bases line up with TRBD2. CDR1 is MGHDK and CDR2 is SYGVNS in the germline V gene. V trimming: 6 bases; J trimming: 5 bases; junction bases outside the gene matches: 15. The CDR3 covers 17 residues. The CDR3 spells CASSDGWASGGLETQYF. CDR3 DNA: TGTGCCAGCAGCGACGGATGGGCTAGCGGGGGCCTGGAGACCCAGTACTTC.

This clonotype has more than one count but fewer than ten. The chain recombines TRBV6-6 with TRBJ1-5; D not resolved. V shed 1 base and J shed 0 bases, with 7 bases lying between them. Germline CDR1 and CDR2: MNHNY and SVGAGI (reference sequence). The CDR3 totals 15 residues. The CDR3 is CASSYWGYSNQPQHF. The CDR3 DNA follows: TGTGCCAGCAGTTACTGGGGTTATAGCAATCAGCCCCAGCATTTT.

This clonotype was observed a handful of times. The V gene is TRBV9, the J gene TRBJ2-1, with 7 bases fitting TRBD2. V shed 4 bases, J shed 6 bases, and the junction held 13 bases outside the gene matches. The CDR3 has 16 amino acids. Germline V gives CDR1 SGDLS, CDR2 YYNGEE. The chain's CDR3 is CASSPHSSTSSNEQFF. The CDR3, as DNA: TGTGCCAGCAGCCCTCACTCGTCGACTAGCAGCAATGAGCAGTTCTTC.

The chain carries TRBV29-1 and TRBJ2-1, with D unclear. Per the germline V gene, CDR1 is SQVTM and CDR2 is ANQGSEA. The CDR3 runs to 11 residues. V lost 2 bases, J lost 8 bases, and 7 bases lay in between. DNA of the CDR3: TGCAGCGTTGAACCAGAGCATGAGCAGTTCTTC. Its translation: CSVEPEHEQFF.

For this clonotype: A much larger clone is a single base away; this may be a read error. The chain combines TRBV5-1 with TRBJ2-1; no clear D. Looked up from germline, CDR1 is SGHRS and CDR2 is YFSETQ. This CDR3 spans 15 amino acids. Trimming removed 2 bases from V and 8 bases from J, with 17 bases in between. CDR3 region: CASSFPGYIRDEQFF. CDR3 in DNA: TGCGCCAGCAGCTTCCCGGGTTATATCCGCGATGAGCAGTTCTTC.

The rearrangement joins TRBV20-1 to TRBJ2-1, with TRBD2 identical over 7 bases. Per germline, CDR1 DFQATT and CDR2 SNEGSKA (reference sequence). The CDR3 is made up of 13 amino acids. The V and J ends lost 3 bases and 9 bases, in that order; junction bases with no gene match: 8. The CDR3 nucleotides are TGCAGTGCTAGCGCCGGACTAGACGGTGAGCAGTTCTTC. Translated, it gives CSASAGLDGEQFF.

CDR3 in DNA: TGCGCCAGCAGCCCCGGGGAGGAAAATGAGCAGTACTTC. The encoded protein is CASSPGEENEQYF. J is TRBJ2-7 and V is TRBV4-3, with D perhaps TRBD2 (6 bases). Trimming stripped 4 bases from V and 7 bases from J, with 14 bases between. The CDR3 totals 13 residues. CDR1 LGHNA and CDR2 YSLEER come from the germline V gene.

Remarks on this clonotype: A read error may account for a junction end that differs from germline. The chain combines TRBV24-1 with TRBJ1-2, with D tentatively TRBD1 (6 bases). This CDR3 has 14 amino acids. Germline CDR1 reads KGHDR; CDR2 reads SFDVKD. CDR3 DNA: TGTGCCACCAGTCAATGGGACATAAACTATGGCTACATCTTC. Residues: CATSQWDINYGYIF.

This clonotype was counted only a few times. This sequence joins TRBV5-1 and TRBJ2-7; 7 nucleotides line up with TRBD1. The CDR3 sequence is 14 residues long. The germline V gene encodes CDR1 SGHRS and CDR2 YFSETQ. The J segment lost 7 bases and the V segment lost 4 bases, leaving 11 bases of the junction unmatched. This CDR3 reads CASSLGQARVEQYF. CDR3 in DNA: TGCGCCAGCAGCCTAGGACAGGCCCGGGTTGAGCAGTACTTC.

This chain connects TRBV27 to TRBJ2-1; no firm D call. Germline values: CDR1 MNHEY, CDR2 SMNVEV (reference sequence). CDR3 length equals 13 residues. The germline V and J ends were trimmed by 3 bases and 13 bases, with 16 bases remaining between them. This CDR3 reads CASSLPLSTLQFF. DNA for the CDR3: TGTGCCAGCAGTTTGCCCTTATCTACCTTACAGTTCTTC.

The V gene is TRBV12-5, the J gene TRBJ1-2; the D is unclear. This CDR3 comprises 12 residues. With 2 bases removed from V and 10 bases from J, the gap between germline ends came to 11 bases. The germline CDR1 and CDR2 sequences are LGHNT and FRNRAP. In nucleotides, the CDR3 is TGTGCTAGTGGTTTGTCCCAGGATAACTACACCTTC. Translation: CASGLSQDNYTF.

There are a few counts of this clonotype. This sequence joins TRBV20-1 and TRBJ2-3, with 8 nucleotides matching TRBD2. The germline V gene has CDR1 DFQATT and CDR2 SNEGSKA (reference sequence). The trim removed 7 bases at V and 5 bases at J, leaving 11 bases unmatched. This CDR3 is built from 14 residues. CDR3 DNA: TGCAGTGTCTCAGCGGGAGTTAGGATAGATACGCAGTATTTT. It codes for CSVSAGVRIDTQYF.

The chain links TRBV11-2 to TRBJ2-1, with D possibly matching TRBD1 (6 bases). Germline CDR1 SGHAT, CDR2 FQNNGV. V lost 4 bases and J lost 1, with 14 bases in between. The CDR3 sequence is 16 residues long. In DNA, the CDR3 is TGTGCCAGCAGCTCCCAATCGCAGGGGTCCTACAATGAGCAGTTCTTC. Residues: CASSSQSQGSYNEQFF.

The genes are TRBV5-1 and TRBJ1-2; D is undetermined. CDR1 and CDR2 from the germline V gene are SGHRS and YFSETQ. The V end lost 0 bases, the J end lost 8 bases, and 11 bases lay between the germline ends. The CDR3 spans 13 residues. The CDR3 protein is CASSLAAAEGYTF. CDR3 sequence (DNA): TGCGCCAGCAGCTTGGCCGCGGCGGAAGGCTACACCTTC.

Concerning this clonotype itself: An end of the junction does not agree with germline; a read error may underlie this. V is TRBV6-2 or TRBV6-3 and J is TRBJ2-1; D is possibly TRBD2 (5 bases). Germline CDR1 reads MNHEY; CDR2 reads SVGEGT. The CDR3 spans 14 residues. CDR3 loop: CACRSGTTGNEQFF. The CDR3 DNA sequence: TGTGCCTGCAGGTCTGGTACTACGGGGAATGAGCAGTTCTTC.

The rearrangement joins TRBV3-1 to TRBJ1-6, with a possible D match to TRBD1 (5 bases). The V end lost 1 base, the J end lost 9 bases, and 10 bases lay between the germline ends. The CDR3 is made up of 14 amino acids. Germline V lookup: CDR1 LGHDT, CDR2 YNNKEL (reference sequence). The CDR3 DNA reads TGTGCCAGCAGCCAAGTCGAGGGGAGTTCACCCCTCCACTTT. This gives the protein CASSQVEGSSPLHF.

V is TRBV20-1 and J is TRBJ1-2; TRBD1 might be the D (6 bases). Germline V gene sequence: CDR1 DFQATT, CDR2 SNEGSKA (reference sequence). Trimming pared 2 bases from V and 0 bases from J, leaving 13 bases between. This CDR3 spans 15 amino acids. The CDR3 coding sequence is TGCAGTGCTAGAAGGGGGGGCGGTACTAACTATGGCTACACCTTC. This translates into CSARRGGGTNYGYTF.

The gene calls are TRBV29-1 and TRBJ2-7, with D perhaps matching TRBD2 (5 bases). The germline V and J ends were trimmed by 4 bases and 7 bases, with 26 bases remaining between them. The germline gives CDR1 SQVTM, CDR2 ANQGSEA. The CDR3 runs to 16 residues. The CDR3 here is CSVVSPEPTGFGEQYF. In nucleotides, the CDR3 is TGCAGCGTTGTGTCCCCTGAACCTACGGGGTTCGGGGAGCAGTACTTC.

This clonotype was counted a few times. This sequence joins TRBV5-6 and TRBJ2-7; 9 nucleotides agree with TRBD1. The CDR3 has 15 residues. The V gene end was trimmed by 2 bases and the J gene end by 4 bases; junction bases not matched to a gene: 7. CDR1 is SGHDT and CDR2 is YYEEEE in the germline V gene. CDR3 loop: CASSLAGTGKYEQYF. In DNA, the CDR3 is TGTGCCAGCAGCTTAGCCGGGACAGGGAAGTACGAGCAGTACTTC.

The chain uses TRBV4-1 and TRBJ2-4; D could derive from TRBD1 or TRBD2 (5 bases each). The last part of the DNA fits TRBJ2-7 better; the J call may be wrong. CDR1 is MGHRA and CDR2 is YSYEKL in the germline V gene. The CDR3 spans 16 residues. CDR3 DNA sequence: TGCGCCAGCAGCCAAGATAGGGCCCAGGGAGTGGACGAGCAGTACTTC. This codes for CASSQDRAQGVDEQYF.

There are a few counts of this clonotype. The CDR3 DNA is TGTGCCAGCAGTACTAGTGATACGCAGTATTTT. Translating gives CASSTSDTQYF. This chain uses TRBV28 with TRBJ2-3, with D tentatively TRBD2 (5 bases). CDR3 size: 11 residues. Germline CDR1 MDHEN, CDR2 SYDVKM. V was trimmed by 5 bases and J by 6 bases, leaving 6 bases between them.

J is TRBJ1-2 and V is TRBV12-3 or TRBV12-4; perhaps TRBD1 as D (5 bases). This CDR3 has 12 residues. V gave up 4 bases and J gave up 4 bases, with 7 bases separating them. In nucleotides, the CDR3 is TGTGCCAGCAGTTGGGACGGCTATGGCTACACCTTC. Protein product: CASSWDGYGYTF.

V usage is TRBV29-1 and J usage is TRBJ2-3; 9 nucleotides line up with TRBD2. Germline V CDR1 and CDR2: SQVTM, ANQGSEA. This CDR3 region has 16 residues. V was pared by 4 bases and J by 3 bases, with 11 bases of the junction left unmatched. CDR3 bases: TGCAGCGTTGTTATTGGTAGCGGGAGTTCGACAGATACGCAGTATTTT. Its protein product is CSVVIGSGSSTDTQYF.

The CDR3 sequence is CASSQGEGRIRIQYF. CDR3 DNA sequence: TGTGCCAGCAGCCAAGGGGAGGGGAGGATACGCATTCAGTACTTC. The chain couples TRBV4-2 to TRBJ2-5; TRBD2 matches at 7 bases. TRBJ2-4 matches the DNA end more closely, so the J call is doubtful. The CDR3 length is 15 residues. Germline CDR1 and CDR2: LGHNA and YNFKEQ.

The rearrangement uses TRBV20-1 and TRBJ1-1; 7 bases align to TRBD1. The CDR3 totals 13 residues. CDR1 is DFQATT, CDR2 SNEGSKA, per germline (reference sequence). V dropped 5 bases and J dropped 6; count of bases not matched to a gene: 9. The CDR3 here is CSAPVRGTAEAFF. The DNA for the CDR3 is TGCAGTGCTCCTGTCCGTGGGACAGCTGAAGCTTTCTTT.

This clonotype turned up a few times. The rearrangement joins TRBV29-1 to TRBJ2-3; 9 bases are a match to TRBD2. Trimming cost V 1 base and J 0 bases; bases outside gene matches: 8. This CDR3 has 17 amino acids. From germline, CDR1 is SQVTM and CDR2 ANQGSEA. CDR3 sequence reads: CSVEGSSGVSSTDTQYF. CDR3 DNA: TGCAGCGTTGAAGGGTCTAGCGGGGTCTCTAGCACAGATACGCAGTATTTT.